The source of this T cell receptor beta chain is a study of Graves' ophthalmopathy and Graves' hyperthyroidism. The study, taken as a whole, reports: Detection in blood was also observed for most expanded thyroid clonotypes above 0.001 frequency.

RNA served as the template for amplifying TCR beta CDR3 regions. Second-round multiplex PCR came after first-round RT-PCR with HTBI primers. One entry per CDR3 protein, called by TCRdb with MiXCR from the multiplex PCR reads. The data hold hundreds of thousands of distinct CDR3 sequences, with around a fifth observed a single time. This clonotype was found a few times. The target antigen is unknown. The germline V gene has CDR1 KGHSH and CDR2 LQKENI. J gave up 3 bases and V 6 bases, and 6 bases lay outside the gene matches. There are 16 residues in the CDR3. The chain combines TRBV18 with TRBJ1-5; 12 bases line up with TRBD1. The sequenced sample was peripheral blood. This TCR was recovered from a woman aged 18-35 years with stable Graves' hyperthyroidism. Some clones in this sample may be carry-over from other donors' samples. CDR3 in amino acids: CASSGTGGINNQPQHF. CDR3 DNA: TGTGCCAGCTCCGGGACAGGGGGCATTAACAATCAGCCCCAGCATTTT. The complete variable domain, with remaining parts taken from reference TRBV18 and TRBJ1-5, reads NAGVMQNPRHLVRRRGQEARLRCSPMKGHSHVYWYRQLPEEGLKFMVYLQKENIIDESGMPKERFSAEFPKEGPSILRIQQVVRGDSAAYFCASSGTGGINNQPQHFGDGTRLSIL.